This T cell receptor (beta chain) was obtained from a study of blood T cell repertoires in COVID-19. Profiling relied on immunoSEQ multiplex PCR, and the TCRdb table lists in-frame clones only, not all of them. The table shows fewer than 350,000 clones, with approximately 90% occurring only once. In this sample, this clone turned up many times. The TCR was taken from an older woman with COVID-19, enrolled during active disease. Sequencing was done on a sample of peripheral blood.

In nucleotides, the CDR3 is TGCGCCAGCAGCTTGGCAGGGGGAAGCTCCTACGAGCAGTACTTC. Translation: CASSLAGGSSYEQYF. V gene TRBV5-1 combines with J gene TRBJ2-7; 7 nucleotides line up with TRBD1. Germline trimming cut 0 bases from V and 0 bases from J; bases unmatched to any gene: 3. Germline loops: CDR1 SGHRS, CDR2 YFSETQ. The CDR3 has 15 residues.